One sample yielded the 8 T cell receptor beta chains listed below, sequenced in a study of post-analysis software for immune sequencing data. Notes on the study in general: Patients had higher frequencies than controls of five TRBV segments, including TRBV5-6, TRBV5-1 and TRBV20-1.

TCR beta cDNA libraries had unique molecular identifiers. TCRdb ran MiXCR on the PCR reads and lists one entry per CDR3 protein. Of approximately 360,000 distinct CDR3 sequences in the sample, roughly 35% are singletons; the top ten hold roughly 13%. These TCRs are of unknown antigen specificity. The sample comprised blood. Receptors originate from a girl aged 5 to 17 with multiple sclerosis.

The chain recombines TRBV4-1 with TRBJ2-1; D uncertain. CDR1 is MGHRA, CDR2 YSYEKL, per germline. The CDR3 is 14 residues long. The V and J ends lost 4 bases and 13 bases respectively, with 20 bases between them. CDR3 sequence reads: CASSPRLYQETQFF. CDR3 sequence (DNA): TGCGCCAGCAGCCCCCGGTTATACCAAGAGACCCAGTTCTTC.

The chain carries TRBV7-9 and TRBJ1-1; D is ambiguous. This CDR3 has 15 amino acids. Trimming stripped 5 bases from V and 3 bases from J, with 16 bases between. The germline CDR1 and CDR2 sequences are SEHNR and FQNEAQ (reference sequence). As DNA, the CDR3 is TGTGCCAGCAGCCGCCCACCCCAAATGTACACTGAAGCTTTCTTT. It translates to CASSRPPQMYTEAFF. The full variable domain, its missing parts supplied by reference TRBV7-9 and TRBJ1-1, is DTGVSQNPRHKITKRGQNVTFRCDPISEHNRLYWYRQTLGQGPEFLTYFQNEAQLEKSRLLSDRFSAERPKGSFSTLEIQRTEQGDSAMYLCASSRPPQMYTEAFFGQGTRLTVV.

The chain recombines TRBV27 with TRBJ1-2; D call uncertain. From germline, CDR1 is MNHEY and CDR2 SMNVEV (reference sequence). This CDR3 contains 13 residues. Between the trimmed V and J ends, which lost 3 bases and 4 bases, there was a span of 9 bases. The CDR3 is CASSFGLGYGYTF. In DNA, the CDR3 is TGTGCCAGCAGTTTTGGGTTGGGCTATGGCTACACCTTC.

Remarks on this clonotype: A clone one base away is much larger, so this may be a read error. V gene TRBV20-1 combines with J gene TRBJ2-1; no clear D. Germline V gene sequence: CDR1 DFQATT, CDR2 SNEGSKA (reference sequence). The CDR3 spans 10 residues. V shed 3 bases and J shed 9 bases, with 6 bases lying between them. This CDR3 reads CSARMIEQFF. The CDR3 DNA follows: TGCAGTGCTAGGATGATTGAGCAGTTCTTC.

The chain employs TRBV5-1 and TRBJ2-4; weak D call: TRBD1 (6 bases). CDR3 length: 18 amino acids. The V gene's germline CDR1 is SGHRS and CDR2 YFSETQ. Trimming removed 1 base at V and 0 bases at J, with 17 bases between. The CDR3 region has the DNA TGCGCCAGCAGCTTGCTCCCAACAGGGAAACCAGCCAAAAACATTCAGTACTTC. The encoded protein is CASSLLPTGKPAKNIQYF.

The chain has TRBV3-1 and TRBJ2-5, with D perhaps TRBD1 or TRBD2 (5 bases each). Germline lookup yields CDR1 LGHDT and CDR2 YNNKEL (reference sequence). This CDR3 has 13 amino acids. Trimming left V 4 bases short and J 9 bases short, with 15 bases between. In DNA, the CDR3 is TGTGCCAGCAGCCTTCCCCCGAGAGGGGCCCAGTACTTC. Protein product: CASSLPPRGAQYF.

The chain recombines TRBV27 with TRBJ2-6; TRBD1 aligns across 7 bases. V lost 5 bases, J lost 0 bases, and 13 bases stayed unmatched. There are 19 residues in the CDR3. Germline V gene lookup returns CDR1 MNHEY and CDR2 SMNVEV (reference sequence). In DNA, the CDR3 is TGTGCCAGCAGTGAAGCCGGGACAGATGACTTCTCTGGGGCCAACGTCCTGACTTTC. Encoded protein: CASSEAGTDDFSGANVLTF.

The chain links TRBV29-1 to TRBJ1-1; D gene ambiguous. The CDR3 runs 12 residues. Germline values: CDR1 SQVTM, CDR2 ANQGSEA. Trimming removed 6 bases from V and 0 bases from J, with 8 bases in between. The CDR3: CSVGLMNTEAFF. CDR3 sequence (DNA): TGCAGCGTCGGACTGATGAACACTGAAGCTTTCTTT.